These 17 T cell receptor beta chains share one sample of origin, sequenced in a study of beta chain features in type 1 diabetes (dated by TCRdb to the late 2010s). Study-wide conclusions, independent of this receptor: A moderate but significant shortening of TCRB CDR3 length was observed in type 1 diabetes patients in all four CD4+ subsets.

Library generation was performed with the immunoSEQ multiplex PCR assay. All of the isolated RNA was reverse transcribed with the High Capacity cDNA Reverse Transcription Kit, so expressed TCRB transcripts were sequenced. Sourced from immuneACCESS, this table was stored by TCRdb with only in-frame sequences that have V and J called. A share of the clones is absent; for the studies checked, an unresolved V gene accounts for under half, and the remainder has no known explanation. For this sample the table gives approximately 280,000 clones, of which 14% to 15% were detected only once. 0.015% to 0.017% of the sample belongs to the ten largest clones. Their recognized antigens are unknown. The source material was naive CD4+ T cells from blood. The cell subset or site label here, explained by the study, means: true naive CD4+ T cells. Every receptor here comes from a man aged 18 to 29 with type 1 diabetes.

The gene calls are TRBV5-4 and TRBJ1-1; D is ambiguous. The CDR3 covers 15 residues. CDR1 SGHNT and CDR2 YYREEE come from the germline V gene (reference sequence). V lost 3 bases, J lost 5 bases, and 17 bases lay in between. Here the CDR3 reads CASSYSVGMGTEAFF. As DNA, the CDR3 is TGTGCCAGCAGCTATTCGGTGGGCATGGGTACTGAAGCTTTCTTT.

This clone has a handful of counts. The chain combines TRBV4-1 with TRBJ2-1; possibly TRBD2 for D (5 bases). This CDR3 region has 17 residues. The germline V gene encodes CDR1 MGHRA and CDR2 YSYEKL. Between the trimmed V and J ends, which lost 0 bases and 0 bases, there was a span of 12 bases. The CDR3 DNA reads as TGCGCCAGCAGCCAAGATCCCGGAACTAGCTCCTACAATGAGCAGTTCTTC. Its protein is CASSQDPGTSSYNEQFF.

This clone was detected only a few times. J is TRBJ1-6 and V is TRBV9; D is unclear. The CDR3 covers 14 residues. V was shortened by 2 bases and J by 14 bases, with 17 bases between the two germline ends. Germline values: CDR1 SGDLS, CDR2 YYNGEE. The CDR3 DNA reads TGTGCCAGCAGCGTGGAGGGTCTAAGTGAGACCCTCCACTTT. Amino acid sequence: CASSVEGLSETLHF.

The chain links TRBV5-6 to TRBJ1-1; the D is unclear. This CDR3 has 14 residues. Trimming took 2 bases from V and 4 from J, leaving 12 bases between them. In germline, CDR1 is SGHDT, CDR2 YYEEEE. CDR3 in amino acids: CASSFGARGTEAFF. The CDR3, as DNA: TGTGCCAGCAGCTTCGGCGCGCGGGGCACTGAAGCTTTCTTT.

The rearrangement uses TRBV30 and TRBJ1-4; D call uncertain. The CDR3 extends over 11 amino acids. The V end was cut by 3 bases, the J end by 8 bases, with 7 bases between. Per germline, CDR1 GTSNPN and CDR2 SVGIG (reference sequence). This CDR3 is CAWSPLEKLFF. CDR3 bases: TGTGCCTGGAGCCCCCTAGAAAAACTGTTTTTT.

CDR3 DNA: TGCAGCGTTGACCAAGGGACAGGAGCCTACGAGCAGTACTTC. As protein: CSVDQGTGAYEQYF. The gene calls are TRBV29-1 and TRBJ2-7, with 8 nucleotides matching TRBD1. Germline CDR1 is SQVTM and CDR2 is ANQGSEA. The V gene end was trimmed by 3 bases and the J gene end by 2 bases; junction bases not matched to a gene: 6. This CDR3 has 14 amino acids.

This clone was seen only a few times. CDR3 residues: CASSSLAVGELFF. Written as DNA, the CDR3 is TGTGCCAGCAGCAGTCTAGCGGTCGGGGAGCTGTTTTTT. V and J are TRBV5-6 and TRBJ2-2; 7 bases fit TRBD2. This CDR3 has 13 residues. Germline V CDR1 and CDR2: SGHDT, YYEEEE. J was trimmed by 7 bases and V by 4 bases; bases with no gene match: 4.

This clone was picked up a small number of times. Mismatch with germline at one junction end may stem from a read error. This chain joins TRBV5-1 and TRBJ2-7, with TRBD2 identical over 7 bases. CDR3 length: 14 residues. Germline lookup yields CDR1 SGHRS and CDR2 YFSETQ. As DNA, the CDR3 is TGCGCCAGCAGCCCGCGGGACGGCGGGAGCGACCCCGACTTC. This sequence encodes CASSPRDGGSDPDF.

This clone was detected a few times. Here the CDR3 reads CASSYSRKTDTQYF. In DNA, the CDR3 is TGTGCCAGCAGTTATTCCAGGAAGACAGATACGCAGTATTTT. V and J are TRBV6-6 and TRBJ2-3, with D unclear. Germline CDR1 MNHNY, CDR2 SVGAGI (reference sequence). V shed 3 bases and J shed 3 bases, with 10 bases lying between them. The CDR3 runs to 14 residues.

This clone was detected only a few times. The chain uses TRBV29-1 and TRBJ2-1; D perhaps matches TRBD1 (11 bases). The germline V gene encodes CDR1 SQVTM and CDR2 ANQGSEA. This CDR3 region has 17 residues. V lost 8 bases and J lost 9, with 32 bases in between. The CDR3 loop reads CSSYGQGASGRGGEQFF. Here the CDR3 DNA reads TGCAGCTCCTACGGACAGGGGGCCAGCGGGAGGGGGGGTGAGCAGTTCTTC.

This clone appeared a single time. The gene calls are TRBV5-1 and TRBJ1-2; D is possibly TRBD1 (5 bases). The CDR3 extends over 14 amino acids. Germline V gene data show CDR1 as SGHRS and CDR2 as YFSETQ. Trimming pared 4 bases from V and 4 bases from J, leaving 14 bases between. In DNA, the CDR3 is TGCGCCAGCAGCCAGGGCGACCTTGGCTATGGCTACACCTTC. It translates to CASSQGDLGYGYTF.

This clone has more than one count but fewer than ten. The chain links TRBV18 to TRBJ2-3; 7 bases fit TRBD2. This CDR3 is 16 amino acids long. V trimming: 1 base; J trimming: 1 base; junction bases outside the gene matches: 5. Germline V CDR1 and CDR2: KGHSH, LQKENI. This chain's CDR3 is CASSPQMAGGTDTQYF. The CDR3 nucleotides are TGTGCCAGCTCACCACAGATGGCGGGGGGCACAGATACGCAGTATTTT.

This rearrangement joins TRBV6-5 to TRBJ2-7, with 7 bases aligning to TRBD1. From germline, CDR1 is MNHEY and CDR2 SVGAGI. Trimming at V came to 10 bases and at J to 3 bases, leaving 9 bases not matched to a gene. The CDR3 is 13 amino acids. The CDR3 DNA reads as TGTGCCACTTCGGGACAGCTGAACTACGAGCAGTACTTC. Translating gives CATSGQLNYEQYF.

This clone was found a few times. The chain joins TRBV7-9 to TRBJ1-2, with TRBD1 matching 7 bases. Germline values: CDR1 SEHNR, CDR2 FQNEAQ (reference sequence). The CDR3 has 14 residues. The ends lost 5 bases at V and 4 bases at J; junction bases unmatched: 7. CDR3 region: CASSLSGGTYGYTF. The CDR3 coding sequence is TGTGCCAGCAGCCTTTCAGGGGGTACCTATGGCTACACCTTC. Drawing the rest from reference TRBV7-9 and TRBJ1-2, the complete variable domain is DTGVSQNPRHKITKRGQNVTFRCDPISEHNRLYWYRQTLGQGPEFLTYFQNEAQLEKSRLLSDRFSAERPKGSFSTLEIQRTEQGDSAMYLCASSLSGGTYGYTFGSGTRLTVV.

This clone has more than one count but fewer than ten. In DNA form, the CDR3 reads TGTGCCAGCTCACCGGCCTCGACGAGGGACACCATATATTTT. This codes for CASSPASTRDTIYF. The V gene is TRBV18, the J gene TRBJ1-3; D is undetermined. This CDR3 has 14 amino acids. Germline-derived CDR1 and CDR2 are KGHSH and LQKENI. Trimming pared 3 bases from V and 8 bases from J, leaving 14 bases between.

This sequence joins TRBV28 and TRBJ2-7; 7 bases match TRBD1. The CDR3 extends over 14 amino acids. After removal of 7 bases from V and 0 bases from J, the junction contained 6 bases not matched to a gene. Per the germline V gene, CDR1 is MDHEN and CDR2 is SYDVKM. CDR3 sequence reads: CASKTGTVSYEQYF. The CDR3 nucleotides read TGTGCCAGCAAGACTGGGACAGTCTCCTACGAGCAGTACTTC.

Note on this clone: Germline is not matched at one junction end, which may reflect a read error. The chain joins TRBV7-2 to TRBJ1-1; D call uncertain. This CDR3 spans 14 amino acids. Per germline, CDR1 SGHTA and CDR2 FQGNSA. The CDR3 region is CATSPTRINTEAFF. As DNA, the CDR3 is TGTGCCACCAGCCCAACCAGGATAAACACTGAAGCTTTCTTT. The full variable domain, its missing parts supplied by reference TRBV7-2 and TRBJ1-1, is GAGVSQSPSNKVTEKGKDVELRCDPISGHTALYWYRQSLGQGLEFLIYFQGNSAPDKSGLPSDRFSAERTGGSVSTLTIQRTQQEDSAVYLCATSPTRINTEAFFGQGTRLTVV.